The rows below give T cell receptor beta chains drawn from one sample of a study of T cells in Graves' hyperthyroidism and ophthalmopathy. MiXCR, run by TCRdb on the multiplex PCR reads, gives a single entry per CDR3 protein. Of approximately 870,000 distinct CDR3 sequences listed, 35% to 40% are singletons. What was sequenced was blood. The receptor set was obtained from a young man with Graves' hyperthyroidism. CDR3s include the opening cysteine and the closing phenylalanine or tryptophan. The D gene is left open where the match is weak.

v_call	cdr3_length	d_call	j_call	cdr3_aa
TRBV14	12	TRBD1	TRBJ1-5	CRETGVNQPQHF
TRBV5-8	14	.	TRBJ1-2	CASSSRERLYGYTF
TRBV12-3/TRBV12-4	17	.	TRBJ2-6	CASSFGMGNSGANVLTF
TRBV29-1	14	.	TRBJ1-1	CSVVSTRGNTEAFF
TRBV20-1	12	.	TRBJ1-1	CSARTGSEEASF
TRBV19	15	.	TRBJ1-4	CASSIMRRENEKLFF
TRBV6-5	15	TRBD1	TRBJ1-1	CASSARNRGNTEAFF
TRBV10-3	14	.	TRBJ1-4	CAISEVSSREKLFF
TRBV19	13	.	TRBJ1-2	CASRLGTSVGYTF
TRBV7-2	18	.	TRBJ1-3	CASSQGLLVEDSGNTIYF
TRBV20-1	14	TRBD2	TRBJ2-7	CSASGGGAAYEQYF
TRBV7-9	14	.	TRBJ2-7	CASSLVDRTYEQYF
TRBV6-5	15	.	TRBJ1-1	CASSYSSGGRAEAFF
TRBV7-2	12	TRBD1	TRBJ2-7	CASSPRGREQYF
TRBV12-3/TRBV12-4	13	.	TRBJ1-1	CASRRQSDTEAFF
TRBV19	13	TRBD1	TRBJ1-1	CASSRQGAIEAFF
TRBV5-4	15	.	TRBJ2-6	CASSYGLSGANVLTF
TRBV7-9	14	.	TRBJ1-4	CASSPLAANEKLFF
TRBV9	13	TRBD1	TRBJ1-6	CASSDREDSPLHF
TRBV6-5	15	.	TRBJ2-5	CASSQRRGQGETQYF
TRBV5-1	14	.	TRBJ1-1	CASSTEGSVTEAFF
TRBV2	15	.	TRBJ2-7	CASSEFGSSDYEQYF
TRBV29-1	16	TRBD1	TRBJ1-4	CSVEEDWDRGQEKLFF
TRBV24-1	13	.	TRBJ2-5	CATSTGSSETQYF
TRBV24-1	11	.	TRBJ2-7	CATSLGGEQYF
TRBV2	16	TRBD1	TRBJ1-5	CASSQPGGAGNQPQHF
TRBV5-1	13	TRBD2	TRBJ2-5	CATALAGQETQYF
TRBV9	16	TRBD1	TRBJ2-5	CASSPAGTGGQETQYF
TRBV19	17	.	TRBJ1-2	CASSSSLRPGDLDGYTF
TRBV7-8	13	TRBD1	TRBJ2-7	CASARDRGNEQYF
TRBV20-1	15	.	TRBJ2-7	CSAISRAARSPEQYF
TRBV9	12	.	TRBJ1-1	CASSALNTEAFF
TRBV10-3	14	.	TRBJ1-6	CAISAYQGNSPLHF
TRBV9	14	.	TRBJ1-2	CASDAQGTRYGYTF
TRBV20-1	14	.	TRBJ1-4	CSARVAATNEKLFF
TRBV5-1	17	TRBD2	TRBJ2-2	CASSLSTSGRITGELFF
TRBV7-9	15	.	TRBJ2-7	CACSVDDRRTYEQYF
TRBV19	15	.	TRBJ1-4	CASSPLGGTNEKLFF
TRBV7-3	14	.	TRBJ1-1	CASSLQGGAAEAFF
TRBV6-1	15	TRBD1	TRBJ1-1	CASRGQGRVNTEAFF
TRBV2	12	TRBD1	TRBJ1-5	CASGQGRLPQHF
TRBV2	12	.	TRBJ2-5	CASKGGQETQYF